This T cell receptor (beta chain) was sequenced during a study of blood T cell repertoires in COVID-19 (dated by TCRdb to about 2020). Regarding the study in general: The collaborator samples originated in the United States, Italy and Spain and spanned the acute and convalescent phases of COVID-19. Deeply sampled blood TCRbeta repertoires from subjects exposed to, actively infected with, or recovered from COVID-19 were included in the dataset. The samples were drawn from the first 160 participants of the ongoing ImmuneRACE study and from 1,254 subjects provided by 6 global collaborators. The repertoires were released in a freely available public database meant as a resource for research on the immune response to SARS-CoV-2. Sample metadata almost always included a de-identified subject ID, COVID-19 status, age in years and sex. Where available, HLA class I and class II types were obtained from metadata supplied by the sample provider rather than from assay-based typing. The material from the prospective study consisted of cDNA or gDNA derived from T cells, B-cell-depleted T cells, or PBMCs.

TCRbeta CDR3 regions were amplified from genomic DNA using the immunoSEQ Assay, a bias-controlled multiplex PCR. From the authors' description of their analysis: Within the assay, amplification of reference gene primers was used to estimate how many nucleated cells each sample contained. To quantify the absolute abundance of each unique TCRbeta CDR3 rearrangement, sequence reads were collapsed and filtered. For each sample, productive Simpson clonality was calculated as the square root of Simpson's diversity index over productive rearrangements. The table was pulled from immuneACCESS by TCRdb, which kept in-frame rearrangements only. Such tables lose some clones; where checked, under half of the loss comes from unresolved V genes, and the rest has no known cause. The DNA was the basis for D and trimming; V, J and clone size are from that table. This sample holds under 100,000 clones; around 80% were observed only once. The top ten clonotypes cover about 12% of the sample.

Overall results and qualifications from the work: Clinical and demographic metadata were provided uncurated, with the amount varying by source and participant.

The CDR3, from cysteine to phenylalanine, totals 16 residues. The CDR3 DNA has 48 bases and is translated from base 1. Looking up the germline V gene yields CDR1 MGHRA and CDR2 YSYEKL. Trimming leaves V shorter by 2 bases and J shorter by 2 bases, with the junction holding 6 bases beyond the gene matches. A remark on this clone: Its antigen has not been determined. Per-base quality was not reported, and no clone a single base away is much larger than it.

Collaborating institutions collected whole blood in K2EDTA tubes following their own protocols. Collaborator samples were shipped for TCRbeta analysis as frozen whole blood, isolated PBMCs, or DNA extracted from either sample type. This TCR came from a middle-aged woman with active or convalescent COVID-19. Specimen: peripheral blood. This receptor chain uses TRBV4-1 and TRBJ2-7, and 10 junctional nucleotides match TRBD1. In nucleotide form, the sequence is TGCGCCAGCAGCCAATCCAGGGACAGGGGACCCTACGAGCAGTACTTC. It translates as CASSQSRDRGPYEQYF.